This TCR beta chain appears in the sequencing data of a study of T-cell memory formation after mild COVID-19. Notes on the study in general: Largely, contracting CD4+ clones fell within CM and EM, and contracting CD8+ clones within EMRA.

One entry per CDR3 protein, called by TCRdb with MiXCR from the 5' RACE reads. Found here are fewer than 700,000 distinct CDR3 sequences, roughly 18% of them singletons; the top ten hold around 12%. With 4 bases removed from V and 0 bases from J, the gap between germline ends came to 10 bases. The CDR3 extends over 15 amino acids. Germline values: CDR1 LNHDA, CDR2 SQIVND (reference sequence). A word on this clonotype: The antigen remains undetermined.

Specimen: PBMCs or a T cell subset sorted from them (not recorded which). The TCR originated in an adult woman who had mild COVID-19 (a few samples of this study predate the infection). Cell type and time point are not known. The V gene is TRBV19, the J gene TRBJ1-5; D perhaps matches TRBD1 (6 bases). The CDR3 DNA sequence: TGTGCCAGTAGTAGCGGACAGACTAGCAATCAGCCCCAGCATTTT. It codes for CASSSGQTSNQPQHF.